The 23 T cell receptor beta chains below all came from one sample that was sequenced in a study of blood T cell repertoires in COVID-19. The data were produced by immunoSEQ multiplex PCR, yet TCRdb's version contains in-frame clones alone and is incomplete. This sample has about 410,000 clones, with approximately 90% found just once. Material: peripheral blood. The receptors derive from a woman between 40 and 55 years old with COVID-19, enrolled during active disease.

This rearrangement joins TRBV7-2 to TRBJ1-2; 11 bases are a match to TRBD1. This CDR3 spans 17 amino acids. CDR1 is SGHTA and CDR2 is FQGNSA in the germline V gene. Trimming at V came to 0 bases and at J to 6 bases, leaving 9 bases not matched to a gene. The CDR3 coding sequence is TGTGCCAGCAGCTTAGCTTACAGGACAGGGGGCGAGGATGGCTACACCTTC. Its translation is CASSLAYRTGGEDGYTF.

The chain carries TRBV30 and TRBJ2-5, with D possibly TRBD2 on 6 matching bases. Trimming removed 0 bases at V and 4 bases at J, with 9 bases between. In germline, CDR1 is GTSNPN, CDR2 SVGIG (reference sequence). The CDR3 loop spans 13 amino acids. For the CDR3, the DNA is TGTGCCTGGAGTGTAAGGAGGGGAGAGACCCAGTACTTC. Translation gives CAWSVRRGETQYF.

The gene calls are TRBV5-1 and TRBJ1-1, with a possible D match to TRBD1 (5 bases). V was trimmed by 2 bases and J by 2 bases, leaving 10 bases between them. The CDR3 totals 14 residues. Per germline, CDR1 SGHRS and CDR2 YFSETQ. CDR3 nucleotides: TGCGCCAGCAGCTTCCGGGGGAAAAACACTGAAGCTTTCTTT. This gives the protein CASSFRGKNTEAFF.

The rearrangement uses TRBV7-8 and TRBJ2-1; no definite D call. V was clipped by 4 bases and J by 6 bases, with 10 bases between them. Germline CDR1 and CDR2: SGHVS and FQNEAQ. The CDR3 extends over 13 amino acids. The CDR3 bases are TGTGCCAGCAGCTCGTTAGCAAGCAATGAGCAGTTCTTC. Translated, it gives CASSSLASNEQFF. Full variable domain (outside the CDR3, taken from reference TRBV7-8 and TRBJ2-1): GAGVSQSPRYKVAKRGQDVALRCDPISGHVSLFWYQQALGQGPEFLTYFQNEAQLDKSGLPSDRFFAERPEGSVSTLKIQRTQQEDSAVYLCASSSLASNEQFFGPGTRLTVL.

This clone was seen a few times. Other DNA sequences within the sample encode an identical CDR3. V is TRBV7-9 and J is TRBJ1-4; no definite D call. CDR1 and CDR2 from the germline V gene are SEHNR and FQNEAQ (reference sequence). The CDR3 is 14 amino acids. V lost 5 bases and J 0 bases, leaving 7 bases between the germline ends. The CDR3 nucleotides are TGTGCCAGCAGCCCACAGTCAACTAATGAAAAACTGTTTTTT. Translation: CASSPQSTNEKLFF.

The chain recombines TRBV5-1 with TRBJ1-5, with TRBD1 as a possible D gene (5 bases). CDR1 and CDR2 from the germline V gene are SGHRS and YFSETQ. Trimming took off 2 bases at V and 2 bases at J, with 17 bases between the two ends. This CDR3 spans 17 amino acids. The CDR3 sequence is CASSFSPLGEGNQPQHF. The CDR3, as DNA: TGCGCCAGCAGCTTTTCGCCCTTAGGGGAAGGCAATCAGCCCCAGCATTTT.

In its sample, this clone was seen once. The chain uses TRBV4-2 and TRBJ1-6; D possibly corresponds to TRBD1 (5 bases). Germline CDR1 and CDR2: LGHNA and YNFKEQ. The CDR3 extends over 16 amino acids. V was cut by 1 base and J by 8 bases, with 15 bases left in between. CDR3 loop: CASSQGEDKGYSPLHF. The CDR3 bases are TGTGCCAGCAGCCAAGGGGAAGATAAGGGGTATTCACCCCTCCACTTT.

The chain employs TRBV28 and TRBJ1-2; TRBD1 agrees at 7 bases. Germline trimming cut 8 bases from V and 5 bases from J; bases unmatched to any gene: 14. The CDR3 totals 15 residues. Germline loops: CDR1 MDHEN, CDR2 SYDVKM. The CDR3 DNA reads TGTGCCAGCCGGATTAAGGACAGGAACCCTTATGGCTACACCTTC. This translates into CASRIKDRNPYGYTF.

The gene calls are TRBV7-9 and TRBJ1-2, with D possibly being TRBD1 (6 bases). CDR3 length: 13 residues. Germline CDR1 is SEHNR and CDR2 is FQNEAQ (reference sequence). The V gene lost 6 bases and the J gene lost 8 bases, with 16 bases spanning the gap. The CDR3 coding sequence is TGTGCCAGCAGTTTGGACAGCGACAGGGGCTACACCTTC. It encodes CASSLDSDRGYTF.

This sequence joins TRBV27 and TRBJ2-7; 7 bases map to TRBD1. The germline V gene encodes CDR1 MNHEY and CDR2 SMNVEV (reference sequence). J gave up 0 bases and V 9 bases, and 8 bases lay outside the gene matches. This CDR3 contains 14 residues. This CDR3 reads CASRWDSRSYEQYF. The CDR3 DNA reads TGTGCCAGTAGATGGGACAGTCGCTCCTACGAGCAGTACTTC.

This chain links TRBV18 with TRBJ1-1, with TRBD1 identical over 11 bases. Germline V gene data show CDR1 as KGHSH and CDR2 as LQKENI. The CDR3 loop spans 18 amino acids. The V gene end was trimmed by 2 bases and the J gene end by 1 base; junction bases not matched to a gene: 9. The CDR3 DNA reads TGTGCCAGCTCACCATTGGACAGGGGGCGGTTTGGGAACACTGAAGCTTTCTTT. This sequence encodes CASSPLDRGRFGNTEAFF.

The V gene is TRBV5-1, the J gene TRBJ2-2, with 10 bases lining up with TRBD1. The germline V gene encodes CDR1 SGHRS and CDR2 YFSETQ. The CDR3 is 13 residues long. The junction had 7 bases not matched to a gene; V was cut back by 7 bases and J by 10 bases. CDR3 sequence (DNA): TGCGCCAGCTTCCGGGACAGGGGCGAGGAGCTGTTTTTT. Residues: CASFRDRGEELFF.

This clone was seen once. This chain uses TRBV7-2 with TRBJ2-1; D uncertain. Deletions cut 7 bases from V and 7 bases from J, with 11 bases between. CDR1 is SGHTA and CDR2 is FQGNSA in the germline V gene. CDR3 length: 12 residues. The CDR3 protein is CASTPQRNEQFF. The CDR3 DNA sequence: TGTGCCAGCACCCCCCAGAGGAATGAGCAGTTCTTC. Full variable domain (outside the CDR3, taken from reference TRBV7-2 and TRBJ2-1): GAGVSQSPSNKVTEKGKDVELRCDPISGHTALYWYRQSLGQGLEFLIYFQGNSAPDKSGLPSDRFSAERTGGSVSTLTIQRTQQEDSAVYLCASTPQRNEQFFGPGTRLTVL.

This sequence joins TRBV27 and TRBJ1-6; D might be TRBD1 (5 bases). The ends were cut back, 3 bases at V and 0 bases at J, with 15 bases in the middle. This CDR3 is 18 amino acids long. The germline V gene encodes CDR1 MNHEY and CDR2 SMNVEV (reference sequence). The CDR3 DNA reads TGTGCCAGCAGTTTTAGTGGAGGGGCGAGCTCCTATAATTCACCCCTCCACTTT. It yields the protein CASSFSGGASSYNSPLHF.

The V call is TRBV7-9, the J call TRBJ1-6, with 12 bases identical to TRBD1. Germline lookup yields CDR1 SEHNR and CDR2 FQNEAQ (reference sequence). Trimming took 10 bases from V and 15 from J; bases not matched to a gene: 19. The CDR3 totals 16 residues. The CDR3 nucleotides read TGTGCCATTCAGAACCGGGACAGGGGGCTAAATTGGGACCTCCACTTT. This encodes CAIQNRDRGLNWDLHF. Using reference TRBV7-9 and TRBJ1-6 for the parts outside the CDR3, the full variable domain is DTGVSQNPRHKITKRGQNVTFRCDPISEHNRLYWYRQTLGQGPEFLTYFQNEAQLEKSRLLSDRFSAERPKGSFSTLEIQRTEQGDSAMYLCAIQNRDRGLNWDLHFGNGTRLTVT.

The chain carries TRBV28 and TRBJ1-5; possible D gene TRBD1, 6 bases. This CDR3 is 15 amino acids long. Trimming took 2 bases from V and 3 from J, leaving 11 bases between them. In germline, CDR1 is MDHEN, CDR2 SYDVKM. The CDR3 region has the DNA TGTGCCAGCAGTTTAATAGGGGGAAACAATCAGCCCCAGCATTTT. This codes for CASSLIGGNNQPQHF.

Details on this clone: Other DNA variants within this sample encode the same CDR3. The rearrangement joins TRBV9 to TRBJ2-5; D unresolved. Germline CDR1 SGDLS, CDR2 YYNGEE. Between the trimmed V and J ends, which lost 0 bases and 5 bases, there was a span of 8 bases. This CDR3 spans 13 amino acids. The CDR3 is CASSVAPRETQYF. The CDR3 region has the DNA TGTGCCAGCAGCGTAGCTCCCCGGGAGACCCAGTACTTC.

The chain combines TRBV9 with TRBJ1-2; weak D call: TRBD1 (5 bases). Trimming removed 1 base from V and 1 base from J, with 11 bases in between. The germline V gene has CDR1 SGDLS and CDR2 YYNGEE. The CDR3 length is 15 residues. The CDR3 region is CASSVSGLGNYGYTF. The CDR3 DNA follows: TGTGCCAGCAGCGTATCAGGGCTCGGTAACTATGGCTACACCTTC.

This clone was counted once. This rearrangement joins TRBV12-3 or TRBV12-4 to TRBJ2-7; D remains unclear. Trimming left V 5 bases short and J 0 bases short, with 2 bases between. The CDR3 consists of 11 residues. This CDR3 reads CASSHSYEQYF. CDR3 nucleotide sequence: TGTGCCAGCAGTCACTCCTACGAGCAGTACTTC.

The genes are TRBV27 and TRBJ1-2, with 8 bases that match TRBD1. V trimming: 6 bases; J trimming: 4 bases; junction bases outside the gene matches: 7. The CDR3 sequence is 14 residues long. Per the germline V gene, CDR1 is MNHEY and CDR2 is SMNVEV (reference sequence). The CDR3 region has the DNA TGTGCCAGCAGACCACTCGACAGGGGCTATGGCTACACCTTC. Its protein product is CASRPLDRGYGYTF.

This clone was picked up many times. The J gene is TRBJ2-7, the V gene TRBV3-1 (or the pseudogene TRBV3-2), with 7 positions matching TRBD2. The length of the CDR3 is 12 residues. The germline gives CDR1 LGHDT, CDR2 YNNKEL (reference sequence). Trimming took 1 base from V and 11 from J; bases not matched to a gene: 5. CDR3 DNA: TGTGCCAGCAGCCAAGTGGCGGGAGTCGAGTACTTC. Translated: CASSQVAGVEYF.

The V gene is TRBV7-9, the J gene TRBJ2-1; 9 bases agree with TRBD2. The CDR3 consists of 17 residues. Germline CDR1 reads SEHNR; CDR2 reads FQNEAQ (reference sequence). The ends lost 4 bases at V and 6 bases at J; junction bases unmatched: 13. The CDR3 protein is CASSSPRGLADGNEQFF. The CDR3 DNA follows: TGTGCCAGCAGCTCGCCTCGGGGACTAGCTGACGGCAATGAGCAGTTCTTC.

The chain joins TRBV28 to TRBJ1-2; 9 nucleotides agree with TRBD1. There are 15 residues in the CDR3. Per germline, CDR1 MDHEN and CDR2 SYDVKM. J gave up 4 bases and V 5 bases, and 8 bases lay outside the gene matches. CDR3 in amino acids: CASSGGTGRLYGYTF. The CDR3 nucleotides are TGTGCCAGCAGTGGAGGGACAGGGCGACTCTATGGCTACACCTTC.